This TCR beta chain was captured in a study of OX40 agonist ivuxolimab in advanced cancers. Across the study: Subjects had a mean age of around 60 years, with a range of roughly 23 to 79; just over 80% were male.

The CDR3 is 13 residues long. Deletions cut 3 bases from V and 6 bases from J, with 9 bases between. Germline CDR1 SGHTA, CDR2 FQGNSA. Clones were read by immunoSEQ multiplex PCR, and TCRdb kept only the in-frame ones, dropping some. The data show roughly 20,000 clones, with 86% seen just once and roughly 15% held by the top ten. Broader study findings: At 0.1 to 3.0 mg/kg and by week 6, CD4+ and CD8+ T cells in the blood had expanded clonally. In the expanded peripheral T cells, antigen specificity was never determined.

About this clone: Its antigen is not known.

The clonotype was recovered from an adult with an advanced solid tumor such as melanoma, head and neck, liver or kidney cancer. The sequenced sample was CD4+ or CD8+ T cells sorted from blood, obtained in a trial of the OX40 agonist ivuxolimab. The rearrangement links TRBV7-2 to TRBJ1-5; the D gene is possibly TRBD1 (6 bases). CDR3 in DNA: TGTGCCAGCAGCTTCGGACAGCTTCAGCCCCAGCATTTT. Protein: CASSFGQLQPQHF.